One sample yielded the 29 T cell receptor beta chains listed below, sequenced in a study of cytomegalovirus exposure and HLA in healthy donors. The PCR was carried out with 60 Vbeta primers and 13 Jbeta primers. Clones were read by immunoSEQ multiplex PCR, and TCRdb kept only the in-frame ones, dropping some. The table records about 97,000 clones, around three quarters of them present only once. The sequenced sample consisted of PBMCs. All receptors come from a male donor in good health and CMV-seropositive.

The chain employs TRBV9 and TRBJ2-7, with 8 bases identical to TRBD1. CDR3 length: 16 amino acids. Germline assignment: CDR1 SGDLS and CDR2 YYNGEE. Losses at the gene ends were 6 bases for V and 3 bases for J; bases not matched to a gene: 14. CDR3 amino acids: CASTPGGDRPFYEQYF. The DNA for the CDR3 is TGTGCCAGCACCCCTGGTGGGGACAGGCCCTTCTACGAGCAGTACTTC.

J is TRBJ2-7 and V is TRBV5-6; 7 bases agree with TRBD2. CDR1 and CDR2 from the germline V gene are SGHDT and YYEEEE. V shed 0 bases, J shed 5 bases, and the junction held 5 bases outside the gene matches. The CDR3 covers 14 residues. The CDR3 nucleotides read TGTGCCAGCAGCTTGGGGGGGGGAGGGAACGAGCAGTACTTC. Residues: CASSLGGGGNEQYF.

The genes are TRBV6-6 and TRBJ1-2; D may be TRBD1 (6 bases). Germline loops: CDR1 MNHNY, CDR2 SVGAGI (reference sequence). The CDR3 contains 13 residues. V was trimmed by 4 bases and J by 11 bases, leaving 17 bases between them. As DNA, the CDR3 is TGTGCCAGCAGTTCCCGCGGACAGCTGGGATACACCTTC. Its translation is CASSSRGQLGYTF.

V usage is TRBV5-6 and J usage is TRBJ1-5; no definite D call. Germline V CDR1 and CDR2: SGHDT, YYEEEE. The CDR3 extends over 13 amino acids. Between the trimmed V and J ends, which lost 4 bases and 4 bases, there was a span of 9 bases. The CDR3 is CASSIGRNQPQHF. The CDR3 nucleotides read TGTGCCAGCAGCATTGGGAGGAATCAGCCCCAGCATTTT.

This rearrangement joins TRBV16 to TRBJ1-1, with D perhaps TRBD1 (6 bases). The V gene lost 3 bases and the J gene lost 0 bases, with 17 bases spanning the gap. Germline assignment: CDR1 KGHSY and CDR2 FQNENV. This CDR3 contains 17 residues. The DNA for the CDR3 is TGTGCCAGCAGCCATCGGGGGGCCCAGGTCATGAACACTGAAGCTTTCTTT. Its protein is CASSHRGAQVMNTEAFF. The full variable domain, with the rest looked up from reference TRBV16 and TRBJ1-1, is GEEVAQTPKHLVRGEGQKAKLYCAPIKGHSYVFWYQQVLKNEFKFLISFQNENVFDETGMPKERFSAKCLPNSPCSLEIQATKLEDSAVYFCASSHRGAQVMNTEAFFGQGTRLTVV.

This clone was detected once. The chain recombines TRBV5-1 with TRBJ2-7, with D possibly TRBD1 on 6 matching bases. This CDR3 has 15 residues. Germline CDR1 reads SGHRS; CDR2 reads YFSETQ. The ends were cut back, 4 bases at V and 2 bases at J, with 16 bases in the middle. The CDR3 here is CASSTLPDRAYEQYF. The CDR3 DNA reads as TGCGCCAGCAGCACCCTCCCGGACAGAGCCTACGAGCAGTACTTC.

As to this clone: The germline gene is not matched at one end of the junction; a read error may be the cause. This chain links TRBV30 with TRBJ2-5, with 9 bases aligning to TRBD1. The CDR3 has 13 residues. Germline CDR1 is GTSNPN and CDR2 is SVGIG (reference sequence). CDR3 sequence: CAWRRQGVEIQYF. In nucleotides, the CDR3 is TGTGCCTGGAGAAGACAGGGGGTGGAGATCCAGTACTTC.

V and J are TRBV2 and TRBJ1-6, with 9 bases aligning to TRBD1. CDR3 size: 14 residues. Trimming removed 6 bases from V and 6 bases from J; junction bases left unmatched: 3. Looked up from germline, CDR1 is SNHLY and CDR2 is FYNNEI. The CDR3, as DNA: TGTGCCAGCAGCGCGGACAGGGGTAATTCACCCCTCCACTTT. Encoded protein: CASSADRGNSPLHF. Full variable domain (rest looked up from reference TRBV2 and TRBJ1-6): EPEVTQTPSHQVTQMGQEVILRCVPISNHLYFYWYRQILGQKVEFLVSFYNNEISEKSEIFDDQFSVERPDGSNFTLKIRSTKLEDSAMYFCASSADRGNSPLHFGNGTRLTVT.

The V gene is TRBV27, the J gene TRBJ2-7, with 8 nucleotides matching TRBD2. From germline, CDR1 is MNHEY and CDR2 SMNVEV (reference sequence). Trimming took 6 bases from V and 3 from J; bases not matched to a gene: 4. The CDR3 sequence is 13 residues long. CDR3 DNA: TGTGCCAGCAGCCGCGGGGGGATCTACGAGCAGTACTTC. Translating it yields CASSRGGIYEQYF.

The chain couples TRBV27 to TRBJ1-4; 9 positions match TRBD1. The germline V gene encodes CDR1 MNHEY and CDR2 SMNVEV (reference sequence). The V gene end was trimmed by 6 bases and the J gene end by 10 bases; junction bases not matched to a gene: 12. The CDR3 loop spans 15 amino acids. DNA of the CDR3: TGTGCCAGCAGCGCCTCCGGGACAGGGAACGGAAAACTGTTTTTT. This gives the protein CASSASGTGNGKLFF.

Note on this clone: Its ends do not fully match the called genes, so a read error is possible. The chain carries TRBV6-5 and TRBJ1-2; tentatively, D is TRBD1 (6 bases). The CDR3 length is 13 residues. Germline V gives CDR1 MNHEY, CDR2 SVGAGI. CDR3 DNA: TGTGCCACCAGTCGGGACAACCACTATGGCTACACCTTC. Translating it yields CATSRDNHYGYTF.

A few counts support this clone. The DNA for the CDR3 is TGTGCCAGCAGCTTAAGCCTTAACACTGAAGCTTTCTTT. Residues: CASSLSLNTEAFF. The rearrangement joins TRBV7-2 to TRBJ1-1; D remains unclear. In germline, CDR1 is SGHTA, CDR2 FQGNSA. The CDR3 is 13 residues long. Trimming stripped 2 bases from V and 2 bases from J, with 6 bases between.

CDR3 in DNA: TGTGCCAGCAGTGAACGACTAGGGATGGCTTTCACAGATACGCAGTATTTT. This codes for CASSERLGMAFTDTQYF. The chain is built from TRBV6-1 and TRBJ2-3, with D perhaps TRBD2 (6 bases). The germline V gene has CDR1 MNHNS and CDR2 SASEGT. This CDR3 comprises 17 residues. V lost 2 bases, J lost 2 bases, and 17 bases lay in between.

Here the CDR3 DNA reads TGTGCCAGCAGTGAATCCTACGGGGATTTCAATCAGCCCCAGCATTTT. It translates to CASSESYGDFNQPQHF. The chain couples TRBV25-1 to TRBJ1-5; D unresolved. Germline V gene lookup returns CDR1 MGHDK and CDR2 SYGVNS. This CDR3 contains 16 residues. Deletions cut 1 base from V and 3 bases from J, with 13 bases between.

The chain couples TRBV30 to TRBJ1-1, with a tentative D call TRBD1 (5 bases). This CDR3 has 13 residues. Trimming cost V 3 bases and J 7 bases, with 15 bases left between them. Germline CDR1 is GTSNPN and CDR2 is SVGIG (reference sequence). The CDR3 DNA sequence: TGTGCCTGGAGGGAACTGGGACTAAGTGAAGCTTTCTTT. Protein sequence: CAWRELGLSEAFF.

The chain uses TRBV14 and TRBJ1-3; D ambiguous. CDR1 and CDR2 (germline): SGHDN, FVKESK. The CDR3 consists of 15 residues. Trimming removed 1 base from V and 4 bases from J, with 11 bases in between. Written as DNA, the CDR3 is TGTGCCAGCAGCCAAGGTCGCGCAGGAGGAAACACCATATATTTT. Translation gives CASSQGRAGGNTIYF.

The table lists this clone with a few counts. The chain couples TRBV30 to TRBJ1-1; possibly TRBD1 for D (5 bases). Deletions cut 5 bases from V and 1 base from J, with 11 bases between. The CDR3 has 13 residues. The germline V gene has CDR1 GTSNPN and CDR2 SVGIG (reference sequence). CDR3 loop: CAWGGGWNTEAFF. CDR3 nucleotide sequence: TGTGCCTGGGGGGGAGGCTGGAACACTGAAGCTTTCTTT.

The chain joins TRBV19 to TRBJ1-5; D gene uncertain. CDR1 and CDR2 (germline): LNHDA, SQIVND (reference sequence). V lost 1 base and J 1 base, leaving 11 bases between the germline ends. There are 16 residues in the CDR3. CDR3 coding DNA: TGTGCCAGTAGTATAGTCGGCCAGGCCAGCAATCAGCCCCAGCATTTT. Residues: CASSIVGQASNQPQHF.

This clone has just a few counts. The chain couples TRBV2 to TRBJ1-1, with a weak D call TRBD1 (5 bases). The CDR3 sequence is 14 residues long. Germline V gene lookup returns CDR1 SNHLY and CDR2 FYNNEI. V lost 1 base, J lost 3 bases, and 9 bases lay in between. CDR3 in amino acids: CASSEEGLYTEAFF. As DNA, the CDR3 is TGTGCCAGCAGTGAAGAGGGACTGTACACTGAAGCTTTCTTT. The variable domain in full, completed from reference TRBV2 and TRBJ1-1, reads EPEVTQTPSHQVTQMGQEVILRCVPISNHLYFYWYRQILGQKVEFLVSFYNNEISEKSEIFDDQFSVERPDGSNFTLKIRSTKLEDSAMYFCASSEEGLYTEAFFGQGTRLTVV.

The chain is built from TRBV4-3 and TRBJ2-3; 11 nucleotides line up with TRBD2. V shed 2 bases and J 1 base; nucleotides not matched to a gene: 8. Germline V gene lookup returns CDR1 LGHNA and CDR2 YSLEER. The CDR3 loop spans 18 amino acids. The CDR3 DNA reads TGCGCCAGCAGCCAAACGGGCCGTAGCGGGGGGGGCACAGATACGCAGTATTTT. It translates to CASSQTGRSGGGTDTQYF.

This chain uses TRBV5-1 with TRBJ2-1, with 8 bases that match TRBD1. V gave up 4 bases and J gave up 5 bases; unmatched junction bases: 5. Germline loops: CDR1 SGHRS, CDR2 YFSETQ. This CDR3 is 14 amino acids long. DNA for the CDR3: TGCGCCAGCAGCATACCGACAGGGGACAATGAGCAGTTCTTC. It encodes CASSIPTGDNEQFF. Full variable domain (remainder filled in from reference TRBV5-1 and TRBJ2-1): KAGVTQTPRYLIKTRGQQVTLSCSPISGHRSVSWYQQTPGQGLQFLFEYFSETQRNKGNFPGRFSGRQFSNSRSEMNVSTLELGDSALYLCASSIPTGDNEQFFGPGTRLTVL.

J is TRBJ1-1 and V is TRBV30, with TRBD1 as a possible D gene (6 bases). Trimming took 1 base from V and 6 from J, leaving 9 bases between them. This CDR3 region has 12 residues. CDR1 and CDR2 (germline): GTSNPN, SVGIG (reference sequence). The DNA for the CDR3 is TGTGCCTGGAGTGGAAGGACAGCTGAAGCTTTCTTT. Translation: CAWSGRTAEAFF.

Only a few counts were recorded for this clone. The chain couples TRBV18 to TRBJ1-2; D not resolved. The CDR3 contains 14 residues. Germline CDR1 KGHSH, CDR2 LQKENI. V lost 4 bases and J lost 2, with 11 bases in between. CDR3 nucleotide sequence: TGTGCCAGCTCACTAGACACGGTAAACTATGGCTACACCTTC. This sequence encodes CASSLDTVNYGYTF.

The chain couples TRBV6-1 to TRBJ2-7; D remains unclear. V was cut by 8 bases and J by 0 bases, with 8 bases left in between. In germline, CDR1 is MNHNS, CDR2 SASEGT. This CDR3 region has 12 residues. This chain's CDR3 is CASRDFSYEQYF. Here the CDR3 DNA reads TGTGCCAGCCGAGATTTCTCCTACGAGCAGTACTTC.

This clone showed up just once. The chain uses TRBV27 and TRBJ1-2, with 10 positions matching TRBD1. Germline V gene sequence: CDR1 MNHEY, CDR2 SMNVEV (reference sequence). This CDR3 spans 15 amino acids. With 9 bases clipped from V and 0 bases from J, the junction kept 7 bases outside the gene matches. The CDR3 here is CASRQGALANYGYTF. CDR3 coding DNA: TGTGCCAGTAGACAGGGGGCCTTAGCTAACTATGGCTACACCTTC.

The CDR3 DNA reads as TGTGCCAGCGTTCGGGGGGCGGGTAATTCACCCCTCCACTTT. This codes for CASVRGAGNSPLHF. The chain employs TRBV6-6 and TRBJ1-6, with D possibly TRBD1 on 6 matching bases. The germline CDR1 and CDR2 sequences are MNHNY and SVGAGI (reference sequence). This CDR3 has 14 residues. V was pared by 8 bases and J by 6 bases, with 14 bases between.

V and J are TRBV4-1 and TRBJ2-7, with D perhaps matching TRBD2 (7 bases). Trimming pared 5 bases from V and 2 bases from J, leaving 13 bases between. Germline CDR1 MGHRA, CDR2 YSYEKL. There are 14 residues in the CDR3. For the CDR3, the DNA is TGCGCCAGCAGCTGGGCGGGGGCGACCTACGAGCAGTACTTC. This encodes CASSWAGATYEQYF.

This clone was recorded once. V gene TRBV6-6 combines with J gene TRBJ2-1; D call uncertain. This CDR3 is 11 amino acids long. Trimming stripped 7 bases from V and 6 bases from J, with 7 bases between. Germline V gene sequence: CDR1 MNHNY, CDR2 SVGAGI (reference sequence). The CDR3 sequence: CASTQANEQFF. CDR3 DNA: TGTGCCAGCACGCAAGCCAATGAGCAGTTCTTC.

The V call is TRBV4-2, the J call TRBJ2-6; 9 bases are a match to TRBD1. CDR1 LGHNA and CDR2 YNFKEQ come from the germline V gene. Trimming cost V 4 bases and J 2 bases; bases outside gene matches: 6. The CDR3 is made up of 17 amino acids. In nucleotides, the CDR3 is TGTGCCAGCAGCCCGACACGGACAGGGGCTGGGGCCAACGTCCTGACTTTC. Encoded protein: CASSPTRTGAGANVLTF.